These 25 T cell receptor beta chains came from one sample sequenced in a study of tumor T cells in aggressive B-cell lymphoma. Sequencing was performed with immunoSEQ multiplex PCR; in TCRdb, only in-frame clones are kept and a portion is missing. The sample contains 500 to 750 clones, less than 95% of which appear only once. Material: tumor tissue. These receptors were collected from an adult with diffuse large B cell lymphoma.

In this sample, this clone turned up once. J is TRBJ1-2 and V is TRBV6-5; TRBD1 aligns across 8 bases. V lost 6 bases, J lost 4 bases, and 4 bases stayed unmatched. CDR1 is MNHEY and CDR2 is SVGAGI in the germline V gene. The CDR3 contains 13 residues. The CDR3 coding sequence is TGTGCCAGCAGACGGGACAGGACCTATGGCTACACCTTC. It yields the protein CASRRDRTYGYTF.

This sequence joins TRBV18 and TRBJ1-2; 9 bases line up with TRBD1. This CDR3 region has 18 residues. The germline V gene has CDR1 KGHSH and CDR2 LQKENI. V lost 2 bases and J lost 6; bases outside the gene matches: 16. The CDR3 loop is CASSPIRDRALEEDGYTF. CDR3 DNA: TGTGCCAGCTCACCAATCCGGGACAGGGCGTTGGAAGAAGATGGCTACACCTTC.

The chain recombines TRBV7-2 with TRBJ2-4; TRBD2 matches 7 bases. The CDR3 consists of 14 residues. The J segment lost 9 bases and the V segment lost 2 bases, leaving 7 bases of the junction unmatched. Germline CDR1 reads SGHTA; CDR2 reads FQGNSA. As DNA, the CDR3 is TGTGCCAGCAGCTTAAGATGGGGGGGAAGCATTCAGTACTTC. Its protein product is CASSLRWGGSIQYF.

The chain is built from TRBV18 and TRBJ1-1, with D unclear. The CDR3 has 11 amino acids. The V gene lost 6 bases and the J gene lost 12 bases, with 14 bases spanning the gap. The germline V gene has CDR1 KGHSH and CDR2 LQKENI. This CDR3 reads CASSQGAGTFF. The CDR3 DNA follows: TGTGCCAGCTCTCAAGGAGCTGGAACTTTCTTT.

This clone was found once. This sample also contains other DNA sequences that code for the same CDR3. This chain's CDR3 is CASSEQGLDTQYF. CDR3 bases: TGTGCCAGCAGTGAACAGGGTCTAGATACGCAGTATTTT. V usage is TRBV6-1 and J usage is TRBJ2-3, with D perhaps TRBD1 (5 bases). From germline, CDR1 is MNHNS and CDR2 SASEGT. Trimming pared 2 bases from V and 5 bases from J, leaving 8 bases between. The CDR3 runs 13 residues.

The chain has TRBV7-2 and TRBJ1-4; 9 positions match TRBD1. Trimming cost V 5 bases and J 7 bases; bases outside gene matches: 8. Germline values: CDR1 SGHTA, CDR2 FQGNSA. CDR3 length equals 15 residues. Written as DNA, the CDR3 is TGTGCCAGCAGCACTATCGGGACAGGGAGTGAAAAACTGTTTTTT. Translating gives CASSTIGTGSEKLFF. The full variable domain, completed using reference TRBV7-2 and TRBJ1-4, is GAGVSQSPSNKVTEKGKDVELRCDPISGHTALYWYRQSLGQGLEFLIYFQGNSAPDKSGLPSDRFSAERTGGSVSTLTIQRTQQEDSAVYLCASSTIGTGSEKLFFGSGTQLSVL.

Comments on this clone: One junction end disagrees with the germline gene, perhaps due to a read error. The chain links TRBV10-3 to TRBJ1-6; no definite D call. Germline loops: CDR1 ENHRY, CDR2 SYGVKD. The CDR3 contains 13 residues. CDR3 coding DNA: TGTACCATCCAGCTTGAGATGCGGTCACCCCTCCACTTT. Its protein is CTIQLEMRSPLHF.

V is TRBV7-8 and J is TRBJ1-6, with D possibly TRBD1 on 6 matching bases. The length of the CDR3 is 16 residues. Germline values: CDR1 SGHVS, CDR2 FQNEAQ. V gave up 3 bases and J gave up 5 bases, with 14 bases separating them. CDR3 sequence (DNA): TGTGCCAGCAGCTTTATTGTGGGGGCGGATAATTCACCCCTCCACTTT. Protein sequence: CASSFIVGADNSPLHF.

V and J are TRBV9 and TRBJ2-3, with a tentative D call TRBD2 (5 bases). V lost 4 bases and J lost 11, with 20 bases in between. The CDR3 has 14 amino acids. Looked up from germline, CDR1 is SGDLS and CDR2 is YYNGEE. The CDR3 DNA is TGTGCCAGCAGCCAAGCTGGACTCTCGGGTCGGCAGTATTTT. Amino acids: CASSQAGLSGRQYF.

This chain joins TRBV7-9 and TRBJ1-4; D is unclear. Germline V gene sequence: CDR1 SEHNR, CDR2 FQNEAQ (reference sequence). The CDR3 has 15 amino acids. V lost 7 bases and J 6 bases, leaving 18 bases between the germline ends. As DNA, the CDR3 is TGTGCCAGCACCTTTAATCTGGGAGGAGATGAAAAACTGTTTTTT. Translated: CASTFNLGGDEKLFF.

The CDR3 DNA reads TGTGCCAGCACCTTACTAGATACGCAGTATTTT. Translating it yields CASTLLDTQYF. This sequence joins TRBV5-6 and TRBJ2-3; D call uncertain. In germline, CDR1 is SGHDT, CDR2 YYEEEE. The CDR3 is 11 amino acids. Trimming removed 6 bases from V and 5 bases from J, with 7 bases in between.

This chain links TRBV7-2 with TRBJ1-5; D is possibly TRBD1 (5 bases). The V end was cut by 3 bases, the J end by 6 bases, with 15 bases between. Per the germline V gene, CDR1 is SGHTA and CDR2 is FQGNSA. The CDR3 is 15 amino acids. The CDR3 sequence: CASSLRGGDSQPQHF. The CDR3 nucleotides are TGTGCCAGCAGCTTGAGGGGAGGGGATAGTCAGCCCCAGCATTTT.

J is TRBJ2-7 and V is TRBV6-1, with a weak D call TRBD2 (5 bases). Trimming pared 4 bases from V and 4 bases from J, leaving 14 bases between. The CDR3 runs to 14 residues. Germline V gives CDR1 MNHNS, CDR2 SASEGT. In DNA form, the CDR3 reads TGTGCCAGCAGTGGGCTGACTACTCCATACGAGCAGTACTTC. Protein product: CASSGLTTPYEQYF.

The chain carries TRBV30 and TRBJ1-1; maybe TRBD1 (5 bases). Trimming removed 0 bases at V and 6 bases at J, with 11 bases between. The CDR3 extends over 13 amino acids. Germline V gene lookup returns CDR1 GTSNPN and CDR2 SVGIG (reference sequence). The CDR3 region is CAWSVNRLAEAFF. The CDR3 bases are TGTGCCTGGAGTGTAAACAGGCTTGCTGAAGCTTTCTTT. The full variable domain, rest sourced from reference TRBV30 and TRBJ1-1, is SQTIHQWPATLVQPVGSPLSLECTVEGTSNPNLYWYRQAAGRGLQLLFYSVGIGQISSEVPQNLSASRPQDRQFILSSKKLLLSDSGFYLCAWSVNRLAEAFFGQGTRLTVV.

The J gene is TRBJ2-5, the V gene TRBV11-3, with D perhaps TRBD2 (5 bases). Trimming cost V 7 bases and J 2 bases, with 14 bases left between them. The CDR3 runs 14 residues. Germline CDR1 SGHNT, CDR2 YENEEA. The CDR3 is CASMKPGYQETQYF. The CDR3 DNA reads as TGTGCCAGCATGAAGCCGGGGTATCAAGAGACCCAGTACTTC.

This chain uses TRBV6-5 with TRBJ2-7, with D tentatively TRBD1 (6 bases). The CDR3 contains 15 residues. The germline V and J ends were trimmed by 4 bases and 0 bases, with 13 bases remaining between them. Germline CDR1 is MNHEY and CDR2 is SVGAGI. The CDR3, as DNA: TGTGCCAGCAGTTCTACCGGGACACTCTCCTACGAGCAGTACTTC. It encodes CASSSTGTLSYEQYF.

V usage is TRBV6-1 and J usage is TRBJ1-2; 9 bases are shared with TRBD1. Germline V CDR1 and CDR2: MNHNS, SASEGT. V was clipped by 6 bases and J by 5 bases; unmatched bases: 7. The CDR3 sequence is 14 residues long. CDR3 protein: CASSLTGGAYGYTF. The CDR3 DNA reads TGTGCCAGCAGCCTGACAGGGGGAGCATATGGCTACACCTTC.

The chain employs TRBV6-6 and TRBJ1-6; unclear D gene. Germline CDR1 MNHNY, CDR2 SVGAGI (reference sequence). The CDR3 extends over 13 amino acids. The ends were cut back, 6 bases at V and 9 bases at J, with 12 bases in the middle. The CDR3 nucleotides are TGTGCCAGCAGCATGGAAAGGAGTTCACCCCTCCACTTT. Residues: CASSMERSSPLHF.

The chain employs TRBV28 and TRBJ1-1, with D perhaps TRBD1 (5 bases). Trimming stripped 4 bases from V and 1 base from J, with 10 bases between. The CDR3 totals 14 residues. CDR1 MDHEN and CDR2 SYDVKM come from the germline V gene. As DNA, the CDR3 is TGTGCCAGCAGTTATCACGGACAGAACACTGAAGCTTTCTTT. It translates to CASSYHGQNTEAFF.

This chain connects TRBV6-1 to TRBJ1-5; D unclear. The CDR3 is 15 amino acids. CDR1 MNHNS and CDR2 SASEGT come from the germline V gene. Between the trimmed V and J ends, which lost 6 bases and 1 base, there was a span of 13 bases. The CDR3 loop is CASSVGPHSNQPQHF. In nucleotides, the CDR3 is TGTGCCAGCAGCGTTGGTCCACACAGCAATCAGCCCCAGCATTTT.

The CDR3 DNA follows: TGCGCCAGCAGCCAAGATCCCTTAGGACAGGGGGCCAACACTGAAGCTTTCTTT. It yields the protein CASSQDPLGQGANTEAFF. The rearrangement uses TRBV4-1 and TRBJ1-1; 11 bases fit TRBD1. The CDR3 has 18 amino acids. CDR1 and CDR2 from the germline V gene are MGHRA and YSYEKL. Losses at the gene ends were 0 bases for V and 2 bases for J; bases not matched to a gene: 8.

This chain links TRBV7-3 with TRBJ1-6; 7 bases map to TRBD1. Germline V gives CDR1 SGHTA, CDR2 FQGTGA. CDR3 length: 13 residues. J gave up 9 bases and V 3 bases, and 2 bases lay outside the gene matches. The CDR3 nucleotides read TGTGCCAGCAGCTTTAACAGGGGTTCACCCCTCCACTTT. Translating it yields CASSFNRGSPLHF.

For the CDR3, the DNA is TGTGCCAGTAGTGCTACAGGGGGCGGTCAGCCCCAGCATTTT. Translated, it gives CASSATGGGQPQHF. The gene calls are TRBV19 and TRBJ1-5; TRBD1 matches 9 bases. The CDR3 runs to 14 residues. Per germline, CDR1 LNHDA and CDR2 SQIVND (reference sequence). With 5 bases clipped from V and 6 bases from J, the junction kept 5 bases outside the gene matches. Based on the CDR3 plus reference TRBV19 and TRBJ1-5, the full variable domain is DGGITQSPKYLFRKEGQNVTLSCEQNLNHDAMYWYRQDPGQGLRLIYYSQIVNDFQKGDIAEGYSVSREKKESFPLTVTSAQKNPTAFYLCASSATGGGQPQHFGDGTRLSIL.

The chain recombines TRBV18 with TRBJ1-2, with 10 bases that match TRBD1. The V segment lost 3 bases and the J segment 4 bases; nucleotides outside the gene matches: 8. The CDR3 consists of 16 residues. Per the germline V gene, CDR1 is KGHSH and CDR2 is LQKENI. The CDR3 loop is CASSPATGGPVYGYTF. The DNA for the CDR3 is TGTGCCAGCTCACCTGCGACAGGGGGCCCAGTCTATGGCTACACCTTC.

This sequence joins TRBV6-5 and TRBJ2-1, with a possible D match to TRBD1 (5 bases). V dropped 0 bases and J dropped 14 bases, with 17 bases sitting between them. There are 14 residues in the CDR3. Looked up from germline, CDR1 is MNHEY and CDR2 is SVGAGI. CDR3 nucleotides: TGTGCCAGCAGTTACTCATTTCAGGCAGGGTTGAAGTTCTTC. Translating gives CASSYSFQAGLKFF.